This TCR beta chain derives from a study of shared clonotypes between healthy human individuals. TCRdb's table, derived via immunoSEQ multiplex PCR, lists solely in-frame clones and lacks some. The repertoire holds 2 million or so clones, with roughly 95% as singletons. Germline V gene sequence: CDR1 ENHRY, CDR2 SYGVKD. V shed 10 bases and J shed 0 bases, with 19 bases lying between them. This CDR3 contains 15 residues. Study-wide findings and caveats: The study found lower generation probabilities in non-shared clonotypes than in those shared by all four donors. For naive CD4 cells, 5% to 6.5% of clonotypes were shared across a few donors.

In the naive CD8 group, cells lacked CD45RO and were positively selected for CCR7, so terminally differentiated effector memory CD45RA+ cells were left out. Nashville, Tennessee was home to all donors, each a Caucasian adult. A remark on this clone: Its antigen is still unknown.

The chain carries TRBV10-3 and TRBJ2-7; D is tentatively TRBD1 or TRBD2 (5 bases each). This sequence originates from a man aged 18 to 30 in good health. The sequenced material came from naive CD8+ T cells sorted from blood. The DNA of the CDR3 is TGTGCCACCACGAACCGGGACGCGAGCTCCTACGAGCAGTACTTC. Translating gives CATTNRDASSYEQYF.